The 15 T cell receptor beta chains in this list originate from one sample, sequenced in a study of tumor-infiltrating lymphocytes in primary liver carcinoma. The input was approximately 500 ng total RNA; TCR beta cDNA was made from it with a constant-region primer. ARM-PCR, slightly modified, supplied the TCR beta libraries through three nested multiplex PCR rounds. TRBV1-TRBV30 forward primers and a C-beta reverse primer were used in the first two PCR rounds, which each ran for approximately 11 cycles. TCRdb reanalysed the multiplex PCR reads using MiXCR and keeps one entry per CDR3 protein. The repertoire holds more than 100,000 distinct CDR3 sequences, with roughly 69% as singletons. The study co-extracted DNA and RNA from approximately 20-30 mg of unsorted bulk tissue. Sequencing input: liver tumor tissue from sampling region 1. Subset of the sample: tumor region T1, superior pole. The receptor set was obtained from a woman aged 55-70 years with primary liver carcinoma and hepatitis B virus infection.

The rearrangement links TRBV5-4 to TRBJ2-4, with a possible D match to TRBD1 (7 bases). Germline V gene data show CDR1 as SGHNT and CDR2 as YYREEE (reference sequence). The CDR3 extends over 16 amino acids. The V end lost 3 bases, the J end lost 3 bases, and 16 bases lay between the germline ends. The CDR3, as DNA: TGTGCCAGCAGCTCGTATCAGGGGGAGGACAAAAACATTCAGTACTTC. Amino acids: CASSSYQGEDKNIQYF.

In nucleotides, the CDR3 is TGTGCCAGCATCCGCCCGGGGAGGAGGTCAGATACGCAGTATTTT. Translating gives CASIRPGRRSDTQYF. The chain employs TRBV11-3 and TRBJ2-3, with D possibly matching TRBD2 (6 bases). CDR3 length: 15 amino acids. Germline V lookup: CDR1 SGHNT, CDR2 YENEEA. V lost 7 bases and J 4 bases, leaving 18 bases between the germline ends.

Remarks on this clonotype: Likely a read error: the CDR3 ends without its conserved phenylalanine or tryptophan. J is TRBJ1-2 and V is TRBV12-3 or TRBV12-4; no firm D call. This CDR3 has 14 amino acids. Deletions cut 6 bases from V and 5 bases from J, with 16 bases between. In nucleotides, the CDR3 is TGTGCCAGCAGCCCGAGGGCCGAATGTTATGGCTACACCCTC. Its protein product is CASSPRAECYGYTL.

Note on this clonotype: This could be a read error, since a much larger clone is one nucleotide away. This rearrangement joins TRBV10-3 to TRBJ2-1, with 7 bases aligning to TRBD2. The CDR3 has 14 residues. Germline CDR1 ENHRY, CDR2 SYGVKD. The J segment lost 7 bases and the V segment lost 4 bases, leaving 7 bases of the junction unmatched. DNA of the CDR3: TGTGCCATCAGTGCCCTAGCGGAAGCGAATGAGCAGTTCTTC. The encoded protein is CAISALAEANEQFF.

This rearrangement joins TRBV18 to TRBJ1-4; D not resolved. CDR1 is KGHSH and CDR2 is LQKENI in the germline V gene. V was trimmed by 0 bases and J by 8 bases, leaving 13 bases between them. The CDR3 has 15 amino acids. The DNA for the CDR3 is TGTGCCAGCTCACCACCTTCCGGCAGTAGGGAAAAACTGTTTTTT. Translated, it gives CASSPPSGSREKLFF.

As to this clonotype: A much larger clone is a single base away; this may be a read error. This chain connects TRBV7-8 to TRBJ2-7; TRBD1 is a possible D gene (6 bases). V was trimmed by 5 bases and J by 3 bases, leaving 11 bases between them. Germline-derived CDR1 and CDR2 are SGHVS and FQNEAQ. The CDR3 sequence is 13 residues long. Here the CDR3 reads CASSRDRYYEQYF. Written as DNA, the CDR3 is TGTGCCAGCAGCCGCGACAGGTACTACGAGCAGTACTTC.

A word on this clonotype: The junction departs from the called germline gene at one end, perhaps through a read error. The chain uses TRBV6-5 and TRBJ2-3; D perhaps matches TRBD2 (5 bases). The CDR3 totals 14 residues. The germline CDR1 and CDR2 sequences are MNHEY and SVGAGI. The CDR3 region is CASNPSPRDATHYF. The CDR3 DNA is TGTGCCAGCAATCCTAGCCCTCGTGACGCTACGCACTATTTT.

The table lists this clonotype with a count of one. CDR3 residues: CASSLGPGNGHNEQFF. Written as DNA, the CDR3 is TGTGCCAGCAGCTTAGGACCCGGGAATGGTCACAATGAGCAGTTCTTC. This chain connects TRBV11-2 to TRBJ2-1; D possibly corresponds to TRBD2 (5 bases). The CDR3 extends over 16 amino acids. The V gene's germline CDR1 is SGHAT and CDR2 FQNNGV. V was clipped by 1 base and J by 5 bases, with 15 bases between them.

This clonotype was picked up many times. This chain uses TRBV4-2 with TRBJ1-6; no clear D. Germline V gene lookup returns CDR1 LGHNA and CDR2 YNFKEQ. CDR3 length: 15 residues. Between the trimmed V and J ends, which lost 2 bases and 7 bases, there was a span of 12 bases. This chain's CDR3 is CASSQTAIRNSPLHF. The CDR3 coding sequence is TGTGCCAGCAGCCAAACAGCGATTAGAAATTCACCCCTCCACTTT.

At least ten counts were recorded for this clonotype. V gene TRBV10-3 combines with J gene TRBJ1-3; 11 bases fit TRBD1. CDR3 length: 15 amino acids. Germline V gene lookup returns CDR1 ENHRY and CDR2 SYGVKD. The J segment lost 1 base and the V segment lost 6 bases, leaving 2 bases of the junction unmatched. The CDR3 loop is CAISRDRGSGNTIYF. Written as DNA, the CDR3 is TGTGCCATCAGCCGGGACAGGGGGTCTGGAAACACCATATATTTT.

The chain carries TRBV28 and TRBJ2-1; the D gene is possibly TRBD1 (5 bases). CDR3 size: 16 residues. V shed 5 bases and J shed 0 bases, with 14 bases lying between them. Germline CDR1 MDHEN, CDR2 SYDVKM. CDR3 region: CASSNNDSRSYNEQFF. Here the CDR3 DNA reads TGTGCCAGCAGTAATAATGACAGTCGCTCCTACAATGAGCAGTTCTTC.

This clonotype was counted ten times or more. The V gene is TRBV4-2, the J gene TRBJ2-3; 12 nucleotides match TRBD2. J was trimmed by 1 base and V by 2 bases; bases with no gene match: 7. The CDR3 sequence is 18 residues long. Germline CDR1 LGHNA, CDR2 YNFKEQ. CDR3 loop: CASSQYLAGGTGTDTQYF. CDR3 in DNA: TGTGCCAGCAGCCAATATCTAGCGGGAGGGACGGGCACAGATACGCAGTATTTT.

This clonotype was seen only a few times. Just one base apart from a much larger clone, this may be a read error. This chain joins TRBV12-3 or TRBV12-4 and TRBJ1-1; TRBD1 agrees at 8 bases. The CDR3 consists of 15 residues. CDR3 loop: CTSSPQWDRITEAFF. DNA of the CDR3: TGTACCAGCAGTCCACAATGGGACAGGATCACTGAAGCTTTCTTT.

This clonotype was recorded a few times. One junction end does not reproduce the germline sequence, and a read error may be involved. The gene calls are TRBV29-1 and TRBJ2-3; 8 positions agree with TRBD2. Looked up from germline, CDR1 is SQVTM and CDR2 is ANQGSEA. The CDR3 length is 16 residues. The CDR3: CSVEDMVAGGTDTQYF. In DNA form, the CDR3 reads TGCAGCGTTGAAGATATGGTTGCGGGAGGCACAGATACACAGTATTTT.

CDR3 sequence (DNA): TGTGCCAGCAGCTCCCCCCTAGGGACTAACGGGGCTAACAATGAGCAGTTCTTC. Its translation: CASSSPLGTNGANNEQFF. The V gene is TRBV7-9, the J gene TRBJ2-1, with 7 bases identical to TRBD2. This CDR3 contains 18 residues. Germline CDR1 and CDR2: SEHNR and FQNEAQ (reference sequence). The junction had 17 bases not matched to a gene; V was cut back by 4 bases and J by 5 bases.